This T cell receptor (beta chain) was documented in a study of cytotoxic CD8 clonotypes in ibrutinib-treated CLL. Study in general: Within the patient group, about ten were relapsed/refractory and about 15 treatment-naive, and approximately 17 were IGHV unmutated. Across samples, productive templates numbered about 240,000 and productive rearrangements reached approximately 94,000 on average. Study-level findings and limits: Public clonotypes, found uncommonly, either contracted or stayed stable on treatment. Clonality went higher at ibrutinib response and then dropped back toward baseline at progression.

Some clones are missing from TCRdb's copy, which holds only in-frame ones; the method was immunoSEQ multiplex PCR. The sample carries over 6,000 clones, approximately 75% recorded once. This clone has only one observation. The antigen is not known. V was cut by 0 bases and J by 1 base, with 6 bases left in between. The CDR3 sequence is 14 residues long. Germline V gene data show CDR1 as MNHNY and CDR2 as SVGAGI (reference sequence). This material consisted of PBMCs, taken before ibrutinib treatment. The TCR was taken from a human donor with chronic lymphocytic leukemia. This chain uses TRBV6-6 with TRBJ1-1; D gene unclear. The CDR3 here is CASSYSGTNTEAFF. CDR3 DNA sequence: TGTGCCAGCAGTTACTCAGGAACGAACACTGAAGCTTTCTTT.